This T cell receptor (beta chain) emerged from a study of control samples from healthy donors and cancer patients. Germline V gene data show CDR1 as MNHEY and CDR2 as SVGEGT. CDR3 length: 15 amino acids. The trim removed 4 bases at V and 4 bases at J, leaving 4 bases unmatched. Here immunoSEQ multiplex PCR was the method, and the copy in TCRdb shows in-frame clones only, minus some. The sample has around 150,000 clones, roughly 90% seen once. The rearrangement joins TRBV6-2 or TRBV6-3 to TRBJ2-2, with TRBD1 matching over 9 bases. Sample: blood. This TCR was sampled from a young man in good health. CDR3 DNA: TGTGCCAGCAGTTCCGGGACAGGGAGCACCGGGGAGCTGTTTTTT. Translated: CASSSGTGSTGELFF.